These 6 T cell receptor beta chains came from one sample sequenced in a study of blood T cell repertoires in COVID-19 (TCRdb year 2020). The library came from the immunoSEQ multiplex PCR assay. In its TCRdb copy, this immuneACCESS table keeps in-frame sequences only and misses some clones. Where compared with another copy, unresolved V genes explain less than half of these, and the others have no known cause. The table for this sample lists roughly 220,000 clones; 85% to 90% of them were counted only once. The ten most abundant clones make up 3% to 4% of the sample. Sequencing was performed on PBMCs or T cells enriched from blood (not recorded which). The source of these receptors is a woman aged 18-35 years in a cohort exposed to, infected with or recovered from COVID-19 (not recorded which).

V is TRBV9 and J is TRBJ2-1; possible D gene TRBD2, 5 bases. CDR3 length equals 15 residues. Deletions cut 0 bases from V and 7 bases from J, with 14 bases between. Looked up from germline, CDR1 is SGDLS and CDR2 is YYNGEE. The CDR3 DNA sequence: TGTGCCAGCAGCGTAGGTCTCCGAGGAGGTAATGAGCAGTTCTTC. Encoded protein: CASSVGLRGGNEQFF. The full variable domain, with the rest looked up from reference TRBV9 and TRBJ2-1, is DSGVTQTPKHLITATGQRVTLRCSPRSGDLSVYWYQQSLDQGLQFLIQYYNGEERAKGNILERFSAQQFPDLHSELNLSSLELGDSALYFCASSVGLRGGNEQFFGPGTRLTVL.

V gene TRBV20-1 combines with J gene TRBJ1-6; 7 bases are a match to TRBD1. CDR3 size: 13 residues. Germline trimming cut 3 bases from V and 9 bases from J; bases unmatched to any gene: 5. Germline values: CDR1 DFQATT, CDR2 SNEGSKA (reference sequence). In nucleotides, the CDR3 is TGCAGTGCTAGTCCAGGGGGATTTTCACCCCTCCACTTT. Its protein is CSASPGGFSPLHF.

This rearrangement joins TRBV27 to TRBJ2-3, with 8 bases lining up with TRBD1. The germline V gene has CDR1 MNHEY and CDR2 SMNVEV (reference sequence). CDR3 length: 16 residues. V lost 5 bases and J lost 1; bases outside the gene matches: 8. CDR3 region: CASSLLGQVGTDTQYF. The CDR3 nucleotides read TGTGCCAGCAGTCTACTGGGACAGGTTGGCACAGATACGCAGTATTTT.

V usage is TRBV9 and J usage is TRBJ2-1; 12 nucleotides agree with TRBD2. V was clipped by 2 bases and J by 1 base; unmatched bases: 1. The germline V gene encodes CDR1 SGDLS and CDR2 YYNGEE. The CDR3 is made up of 16 amino acids. CDR3 DNA sequence: TGTGCCAGCAGCGTTCTAGCGGGGGGGTCCTACAATGAGCAGTTCTTC. It specifies CASSVLAGGSYNEQFF.

This chain joins TRBV7-9 and TRBJ2-7; 8 bases match TRBD2. The CDR3 totals 13 residues. V gave up 5 bases and J gave up 6 bases; unmatched junction bases: 6. From germline, CDR1 is SEHNR and CDR2 FQNEAQ (reference sequence). The CDR3, as DNA: TGTGCCAGCAGCCCGGGAGGGACGGGCGAGCAGTACTTC. Protein product: CASSPGGTGEQYF.

To note about this clone: One end of the junction does not line up with germline, which may come from a read error. This chain joins TRBV6-5 and TRBJ2-1; 9 bases line up with TRBD1. Germline V gene data show CDR1 as MNHEY and CDR2 as SVGAGI. This CDR3 has 14 residues. The CDR3 protein is CASSDSDRGREQFF. The CDR3 coding sequence is TGTGCCAGCAGTGACTCGGACAGGGGAAGAGAGCAGTTCTTC.